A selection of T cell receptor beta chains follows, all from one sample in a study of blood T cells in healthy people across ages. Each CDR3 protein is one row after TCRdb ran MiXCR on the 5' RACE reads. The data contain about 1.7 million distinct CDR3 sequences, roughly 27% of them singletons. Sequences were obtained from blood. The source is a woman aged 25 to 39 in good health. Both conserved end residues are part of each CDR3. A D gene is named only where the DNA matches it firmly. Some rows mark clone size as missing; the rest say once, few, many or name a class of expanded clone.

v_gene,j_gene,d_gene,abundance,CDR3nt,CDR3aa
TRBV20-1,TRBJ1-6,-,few,TGCAGTGCTGCCACAGGGAGCTCCTATAATTCACCCCTCCACTTT,CSAATGSSYNSPLHF
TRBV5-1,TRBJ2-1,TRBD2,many,TGCGCCAGCAGCTTCTTCACTAGCGGGAGCTACAATGAGCAGTTCTTC,CASSFFTSGSYNEQFF
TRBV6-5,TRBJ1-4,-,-,TGTGCCAGCAGTTACTCGAGGATAGCGCGACCGCTGCCGGGGGGTGAAAAACTGTTTTTT,CASSYSRIARPLPGGEKLFF
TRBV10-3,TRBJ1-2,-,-,TGTGCCATCAGCTTGACAAACTCTAACTATGGCTACACCTTC,CAISLTNSNYGYTF
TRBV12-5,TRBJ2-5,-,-,TGTGTTAGTGGTTTGTGGAGCAGTCCCTACCCGGGGGAGCAGTACTTC,CVSGLWSSPYPGEQYF
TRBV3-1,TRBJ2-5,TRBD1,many,TGTGCCAGCAGCCGTAAGGGACAGGGGGTGATGGAGACCCAGTACTTC,CASSRKGQGVMETQYF
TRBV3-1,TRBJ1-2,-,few,TGTGCCAGCAGCCAAGATAAAGGGGCAGGTGGCTACACCTTC,CASSQDKGAGGYTF
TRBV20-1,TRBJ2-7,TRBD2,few,TGCAGTGCTAGAGATCGGGCGGGAGGGCCCTACGAGCAGTACTTC,CSARDRAGGPYEQYF
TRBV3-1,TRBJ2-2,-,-,TGTGCCAGCAGGACAGCTTACACCGGGGAGCTGTTTTTT,CASRTAYTGELFF
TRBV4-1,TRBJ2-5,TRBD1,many,TGCGCCAGCAGCCAGGCCGGGACAGGGGGCATAGAGACCCAGTACTTC,CASSQAGTGGIETQYF
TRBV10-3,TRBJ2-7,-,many,TGTGCCATCAGTGAAAGGACAGATGCCTACGAGCAGTACTTC,CAISERTDAYEQYF
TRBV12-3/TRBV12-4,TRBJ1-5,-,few,TGTGCCAGCAGTTTCCAGGTTAATCAGCCCCAGCATTTT,CASSFQVNQPQHF
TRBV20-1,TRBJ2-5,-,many,TGCAGTGCTAGTGGCGGGATCCAAGAGACCCAGTACTTC,CSASGGIQETQYF
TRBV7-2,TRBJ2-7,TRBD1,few,TGTGCCAGCAGCTTAGAGGGACAGGTGCACGAGCAGTACTTC,CASSLEGQVHEQYF
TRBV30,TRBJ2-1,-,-,TGTGCCTGGAGTGAGCTCCTTAATGAGCAGTTCTTC,CAWSELLNEQFF
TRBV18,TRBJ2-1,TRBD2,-,TGTGCCAGCTCGGGTCCTAGCGGGGCGAATGAGCAGTTCTTC,CASSGPSGANEQFF
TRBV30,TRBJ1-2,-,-,TGTGCCTGGAGCGTCTTTAACTATGGCTACACCTTC,CAWSVFNYGYTF
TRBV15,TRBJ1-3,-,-,TGTGCCACCAGCAGAGAGTACTCTGGAAACACCATATATTTT,CATSREYSGNTIYF
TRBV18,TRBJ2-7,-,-,TGTGCCAGCTCACCATCCCGGAGTAACTACGAGCAGTACTTC,CASSPSRSNYEQYF
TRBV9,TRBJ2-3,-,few,TGTGCCAGCAGCGAACAGGGGGGGAAGACAGATACGCAGTATTTT,CASSEQGGKTDTQYF
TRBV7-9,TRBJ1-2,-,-,TGTGCCAGCAGCCATCCCAGCGGGGGCTACACCTTC,CASSHPSGGYTF
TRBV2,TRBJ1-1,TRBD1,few,TGTGCCAGCAGGACAGGGCTCACTGAAGCTTTCTTT,CASRTGLTEAFF
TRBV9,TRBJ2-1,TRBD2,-,TGTGCCAGCAGTCAACGGGGGGGGACTAGCGGGAGGGCCCACAATGAGCAGTTCTTC,CASSQRGGTSGRAHNEQFF
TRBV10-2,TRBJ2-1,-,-,TGCGCCAGCAGGCAGACTAGTTTCTATGAGCAGTTCTTC,CASRQTSFYEQFF
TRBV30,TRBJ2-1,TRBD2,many,TGTGCCTGGAGTCTCCTAGCGGGAGCGAGTGAGCAGTTCTTC,CAWSLLAGASEQFF